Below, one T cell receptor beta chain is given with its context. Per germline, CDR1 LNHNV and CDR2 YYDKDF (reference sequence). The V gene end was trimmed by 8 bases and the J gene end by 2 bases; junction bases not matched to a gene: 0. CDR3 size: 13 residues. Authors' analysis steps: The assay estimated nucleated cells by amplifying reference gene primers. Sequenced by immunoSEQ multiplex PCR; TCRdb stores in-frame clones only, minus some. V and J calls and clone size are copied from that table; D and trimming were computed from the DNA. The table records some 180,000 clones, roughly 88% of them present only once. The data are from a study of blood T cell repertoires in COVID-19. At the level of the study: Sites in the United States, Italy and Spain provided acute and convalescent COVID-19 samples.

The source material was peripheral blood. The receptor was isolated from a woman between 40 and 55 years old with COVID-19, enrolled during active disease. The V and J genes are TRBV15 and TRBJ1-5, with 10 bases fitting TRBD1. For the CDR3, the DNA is TGTGCCACCGGACAGGGGGGCAATCAGCCCCAGCATTTT. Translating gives CATGQGGNQPQHF.